Presented here are 17 T cell receptor beta chains from one specimen sequenced in a study of early T cells in non-severe SARS-CoV-2 infection. TCRdb called the 5' RACE reads again in MiXCR, with one record for every CDR3 protein. Here the sample spans about 48,000 distinct CDR3 sequences, less than 15% being singletons. Input material: whole blood. All receptors derive from an adult who was a healthcare worker with PCR-confirmed SARS-CoV-2 infection or an uninfected control (not recorded which).

This chain uses TRBV20-1 with TRBJ1-2; TRBD1 matches at 9 bases. J gave up 8 bases and V 0 bases, and 10 bases lay outside the gene matches. Germline V lookup: CDR1 DFQATT, CDR2 SNEGSKA (reference sequence). The CDR3 consists of 15 residues. The CDR3 loop is CSARDTGQGIQGYTF. As DNA, the CDR3 is TGCAGTGCTAGAGATACCGGACAGGGGATTCAGGGCTACACCTTC.

This clonotype was counted many times. V gene TRBV4-1 combines with J gene TRBJ2-5; 7 bases match TRBD1. The CDR3 loop spans 16 amino acids. The V and J ends lost 2 bases and 2 bases, in that order; junction bases with no gene match: 8. CDR1 is MGHRA, CDR2 YSYEKL, per germline. The CDR3 sequence: CASSQTPRQGQETQYF. In DNA form, the CDR3 reads TGCGCCAGCAGCCAAACCCCCCGACAGGGACAAGAGACCCAGTACTTC.

The J gene is TRBJ2-2, the V gene TRBV5-1; no definite D call. Deletions cut 1 base from V and 1 base from J, with 8 bases between. This CDR3 has 15 amino acids. Germline-derived CDR1 and CDR2 are SGHRS and YFSETQ. DNA for the CDR3: TGCGCCAGCAGCTTGATTGAAGGGAACACCGGGGAGCTGTTTTTT. It codes for CASSLIEGNTGELFF.

This clonotype occurred many times. The V and J genes are TRBV5-1 and TRBJ2-7; D call uncertain. Deletions cut 4 bases from V and 1 base from J, with 21 bases between. Germline V lookup: CDR1 SGHRS, CDR2 YFSETQ. The CDR3 is 17 residues long. The CDR3 protein is CASSPGNMVGRSYEQYF. CDR3 coding DNA: TGCGCCAGCAGCCCCGGCAATATGGTAGGACGATCCTACGAGCAGTACTTC. The full variable domain, with the rest looked up from reference TRBV5-1 and TRBJ2-7, is KAGVTQTPRYLIKTRGQQVTLSCSPISGHRSVSWYQQTPGQGLQFLFEYFSETQRNKGNFPGRFSGRQFSNSRSEMNVSTLELGDSALYLCASSPGNMVGRSYEQYFGPGTRLTVT.

As for this clonotype: Its ends do not fully match the called genes, so a read error is possible. The rearrangement uses TRBV28 and TRBJ1-1, with D unclear. From germline, CDR1 is MDHEN and CDR2 SYDVKM. This CDR3 spans 14 amino acids. In DNA, the CDR3 is TGTGCCACCAGTTTGAACGGATTGAACACTGAAGCTTTCTTT. As protein: CATSLNGLNTEAFF.

This clonotype was seen repeatedly, ten times or more. This chain connects TRBV24-1 to TRBJ2-1, with no clear D. V was shortened by 4 bases and J by 7 bases, with 16 bases between the two germline ends. The CDR3 is 15 residues long. Germline V gene lookup returns CDR1 KGHDR and CDR2 SFDVKD. CDR3 DNA sequence: TGTGCCACCAGTGAAGGCCTCCACCGAGCAAATGAGCAGTTCTTC. Residues: CATSEGLHRANEQFF.

This clonotype was counted at least ten times. The chain uses TRBV14 and TRBJ1-2; no clear D. Trimming removed 1 base from V and 5 bases from J, with 5 bases in between. CDR3 length equals 12 residues. From germline, CDR1 is SGHDN and CDR2 FVKESK. The CDR3 loop reads CASSQVGYGYTF. CDR3 nucleotides: TGTGCCAGCAGCCAAGTTGGGTATGGCTACACCTTC.

This clonotype appeared many times. The V gene is TRBV27, the J gene TRBJ2-7; perhaps TRBD1 as D (5 bases). Germline V CDR1 and CDR2: MNHEY, SMNVEV (reference sequence). Trimming cost V 5 bases and J 2 bases, with 7 bases left between them. The CDR3 loop spans 12 amino acids. The CDR3 loop is CASSDSPYEQYF. The CDR3 nucleotides are TGTGCCAGCAGTGACAGCCCCTACGAGCAGTACTTC.

This clonotype was found a few times. The V call is TRBV5-1, the J call TRBJ2-7; 9 bases line up with TRBD2. Germline trimming cut 0 bases from V and 5 bases from J; bases unmatched to any gene: 6. Germline CDR1 reads SGHRS; CDR2 reads YFSETQ. The CDR3 has 15 residues. CDR3 loop: CASSLVASGNHEQYF. The CDR3 nucleotides are TGCGCCAGCAGCTTGGTGGCTAGCGGGAACCACGAGCAGTACTTC.

This clonotype is medium-sized by share. The chain carries TRBV11-2 and TRBJ2-4, with a weak D call TRBD2 (7 bases). The V end was cut by 0 bases, the J end by 4 bases, with 13 bases between. CDR1 and CDR2 (germline): SGHAT, FQNNGV. The length of the CDR3 is 16 residues. CDR3 DNA: TGTGCCAGCAGCTTAGACGGGAGGACAGCGAAAAACATTCAGTACTTC. This codes for CASSLDGRTAKNIQYF.

The chain uses TRBV5-4 and TRBJ2-7; no definite D call. CDR1 and CDR2 from the germline V gene are SGHNT and YYREEE (reference sequence). CDR3 length: 14 residues. The germline V and J ends were trimmed by 0 bases and 2 bases, with 9 bases remaining between them. The CDR3, as DNA: TGTGCCAGCAGCTTGGCCGTAGGGACCTACGAGCAGTACTTC. Its protein product is CASSLAVGTYEQYF.

This clonotype was seen repeatedly, ten times or more. This chain connects TRBV29-1 to TRBJ2-7; TRBD1 aligns across 7 bases. J gave up 0 bases and V 4 bases, and 6 bases lay outside the gene matches. The CDR3 has 14 residues. Germline V gives CDR1 SQVTM, CDR2 ANQGSEA. CDR3 nucleotide sequence: TGCAGCGTTGTGGACAGGACGAGCTCCTACGAGCAGTACTTC. This translates into CSVVDRTSSYEQYF.

This clonotype was detected many times. This rearrangement joins TRBV29-1 to TRBJ1-5; D is ambiguous. This CDR3 region has 14 residues. With 6 bases removed from V and 1 base from J, the gap between germline ends came to 13 bases. Germline assignment: CDR1 SQVTM and CDR2 ANQGSEA. The CDR3 here is CSVVGTDSNQPQHF. The CDR3 coding sequence is TGCAGCGTCGTTGGAACGGACAGCAATCAGCCCCAGCATTTT.

The table lists this clonotype with a few counts. V gene TRBV9 combines with J gene TRBJ2-7, with 14 positions matching TRBD2. CDR3 length: 17 residues. Germline trimming cut 3 bases from V and 3 bases from J; bases unmatched to any gene: 8. The germline V gene has CDR1 SGDLS and CDR2 YYNGEE. The CDR3 DNA reads TGTGCCAGCAGCGGCGGGACTAGCGGGAGAGGGGGCTACGAGCAGTACTTC. Amino acid sequence: CASSGGTSGRGGYEQYF.

V and J are TRBV29-1 and TRBJ2-3; 12 nucleotides agree with TRBD2. The V gene end was trimmed by 4 bases and the J gene end by 2 bases; junction bases not matched to a gene: 10. From germline, CDR1 is SQVTM and CDR2 ANQGSEA. The CDR3 is made up of 17 amino acids. The CDR3 nucleotides are TGCAGCGTTGGTGGAAGGACTAGCGGGACCTTCACAGATACGCAGTATTTT. This sequence encodes CSVGGRTSGTFTDTQYF.

This sequence joins TRBV10-3 and TRBJ1-1; the match to TRBD1 covers 12 bases. Germline assignment: CDR1 ENHRY and CDR2 SYGVKD. Trimming cost V 4 bases and J 3 bases; bases outside gene matches: 6. CDR3 size: 16 residues. CDR3 sequence: CAISGGTGGADTEAFF. Here the CDR3 DNA reads TGTGCCATCAGTGGTGGGACAGGGGGCGCGGACACTGAAGCTTTCTTT.

This clonotype was detected a few times. The chain has TRBV7-2 and TRBJ2-1; 11 bases align to TRBD2. Germline CDR1 SGHTA, CDR2 FQGNSA. J lost 10 bases, V lost 3 bases, and 14 bases had no gene match. There are 17 residues in the CDR3. The CDR3 sequence: CASSFALGTSGHREQFF. The CDR3 DNA is TGTGCCAGCAGCTTCGCCCTGGGGACTAGCGGTCATAGGGAGCAGTTCTTC.